This is a list of T cell receptor beta chains from one sample in a study of blood T cell repertoires in COVID-19. Only in-frame clones appear in the TCRdb table, and some are missing; sequencing was by immunoSEQ multiplex PCR. Counted here are 160,000 or so clones, nearly 80% occurring once; the ten biggest clones make up about 15%. Sequenced sample: peripheral blood. These receptors all stem from a woman of 80 years or more with acute or convalescent COVID-19. The CDR3 runs from the conserved cysteine through the conserved F or W. A D gene is named only where the DNA matches it firmly. The size field is filled for only some rows; it gives once, few, many or a size class.

V gene: TRBV5-6
J gene: TRBJ2-2
D gene: TRBD2
CDR3 length: 16
clone size: few
CDR3 protein: CASSLRTSSNTGELFF
CDR3 DNA: TGTGCCAGCAGCTTGCGGACTAGCTCGAACACCGGGGAGCTGTTTTTT

V gene: TRBV10-1
J gene: TRBJ1-1
D gene: NA
CDR3 length: 16
clone size: NA
CDR3 protein: CASSAQGMAPNTEAFF
CDR3 DNA: TGCGCCAGCAGTGCGCAGGGGATGGCACCGAACACTGAAGCTTTCTTT

V gene: TRBV7-3
J gene: TRBJ2-3
D gene: NA
CDR3 length: 17
clone size: NA
CDR3 protein: CASSLTGLAWGTDTQYF
CDR3 DNA: TGTGCCAGCAGCTTAACAGGCCTAGCGTGGGGCACAGATACGCAGTATTTT

V gene: TRBV7-2
J gene: TRBJ2-3
D gene: NA
CDR3 length: 16
clone size: NA
CDR3 protein: CASSVLRTGNADTQYF
CDR3 DNA: TGTGCCAGCAGCGTCCTGAGGACGGGGAACGCAGATACGCAGTATTTT

V gene: TRBV3-1/TRBV3-2
J gene: TRBJ1-4
D gene: NA
CDR3 length: 16
clone size: NA
CDR3 protein: CASSRTLFATNEKLFF
CDR3 DNA: TGTGCCAGCAGCCGTACCCTATTTGCAACTAATGAAAAACTGTTTTTT

V gene: TRBV4-2
J gene: TRBJ1-5
D gene: TRBD1
CDR3 length: 15
clone size: few
CDR3 protein: CASSRIRGGEEPQHF
CDR3 DNA: TGTGCCAGCAGCCGTATACGAGGGGGCGAGGAGCCCCAGCATTTT

V gene: TRBV7-2
J gene: TRBJ2-7
D gene: NA
CDR3 length: 13
clone size: once
CDR3 protein: CASSLVFSYEQYF
CDR3 DNA: TGTGCCAGCAGCTTAGTCTTCTCCTACGAGCAGTACTTC

V gene: TRBV5-1
J gene: TRBJ2-7
D gene: TRBD2
CDR3 length: 15
clone size: NA
CDR3 protein: CASSILAGGAYEQYF
CDR3 DNA: TGCGCCAGCAGCATATTAGCGGGGGGTGCCTACGAGCAGTACTTC

V gene: TRBV27
J gene: TRBJ2-7
D gene: NA
CDR3 length: 14
clone size: NA
CDR3 protein: CASSTLGGSYEQYF
CDR3 DNA: TGTGCCAGCTCTACCTTAGGCGGTTCCTACGAGCAGTACTTC

V gene: TRBV4-1
J gene: TRBJ1-5
D gene: NA
CDR3 length: 13
clone size: NA
CDR3 protein: CASSQERAQPQHF
CDR3 DNA: TGCGCCAGCAGCCAAGAAAGAGCTCAGCCCCAGCATTTT

V gene: TRBV5-5
J gene: TRBJ2-7
D gene: NA
CDR3 length: 14
clone size: NA
CDR3 protein: CASSPYIAPYEQYF
CDR3 DNA: TGTGCCAGCAGCCCCTACATAGCTCCCTACGAGCAGTACTTC

V gene: TRBV6-2/TRBV6-3
J gene: TRBJ1-5
D gene: NA
CDR3 length: 16
clone size: NA
CDR3 protein: CASSCLGQCYNQPQHF
CDR3 DNA: TGTGCCAGCAGTTGCCTCGGACAGTGTTATAATCAGCCCCAGCATTTT

V gene: TRBV5-1
J gene: TRBJ1-6
D gene: NA
CDR3 length: 14
clone size: NA
CDR3 protein: CASSPRQMGSPLHF
CDR3 DNA: TGCGCCAGCAGCCCCCGACAGATGGGGTCACCCCTCCACTTT

V gene: TRBV6-5
J gene: TRBJ2-1
D gene: TRBD1
CDR3 length: 14
clone size: NA
CDR3 protein: CASRADRGNNEQFF
CDR3 DNA: TGTGCCAGCAGGGCGGACAGGGGGAATAATGAGCAGTTCTTC

V gene: TRBV28
J gene: TRBJ2-3
D gene: TRBD1
CDR3 length: 13
clone size: NA
CDR3 protein: CASGTGSTDTQYF
CDR3 DNA: TGTGCCAGCGGGACAGGGAGCACAGATACGCAGTATTTT

V gene: TRBV7-2
J gene: TRBJ1-4
D gene: TRBD1
CDR3 length: 16
clone size: NA
CDR3 protein: CASSFRQGVTNEKLFF
CDR3 DNA: TGTGCCAGCAGCTTCCGACAGGGCGTCACTAATGAAAAACTGTTTTTT

V gene: TRBV5-1
J gene: TRBJ2-1
D gene: TRBD2
CDR3 length: 12
clone size: NA
CDR3 protein: CATRGEGDEQFF
CDR3 DNA: TGCGCCACCCGAGGGGAGGGCGATGAGCAGTTCTTC

V gene: TRBV13
J gene: TRBJ2-1
D gene: TRBD2
CDR3 length: 16
clone size: NA
CDR3 protein: CASSGLSSGMIHEQFF
CDR3 DNA: TGTGCCAGCAGCGGCCTCTCTAGCGGCATGATTCATGAGCAGTTCTTC

V gene: TRBV14
J gene: TRBJ2-1
D gene: NA
CDR3 length: 14
clone size: NA
CDR3 protein: CASSRALANDEQFF
CDR3 DNA: TGTGCCAGCAGCCGGGCGCTAGCCAACGATGAGCAGTTCTTC

V gene: TRBV6-5
J gene: TRBJ2-7
D gene: TRBD1
CDR3 length: 14
clone size: NA
CDR3 protein: CASSSGTGSYEQYF
CDR3 DNA: TGTGCCAGCAGTTCCGGGACAGGGTCCTACGAGCAGTACTTC

V gene: TRBV9
J gene: TRBJ1-2
D gene: NA
CDR3 length: 13
clone size: NA
CDR3 protein: CASSVGAGYGYTF
CDR3 DNA: TGTGCCAGCAGCGTAGGGGCAGGTTATGGCTACACCTTC

V gene: TRBV5-1
J gene: TRBJ1-4
D gene: TRBD1
CDR3 length: 13
clone size: once
CDR3 protein: CASRDRGGEKLFF
CDR3 DNA: TGCGCCAGCAGGGACAGGGGTGGAGAAAAACTGTTTTTT